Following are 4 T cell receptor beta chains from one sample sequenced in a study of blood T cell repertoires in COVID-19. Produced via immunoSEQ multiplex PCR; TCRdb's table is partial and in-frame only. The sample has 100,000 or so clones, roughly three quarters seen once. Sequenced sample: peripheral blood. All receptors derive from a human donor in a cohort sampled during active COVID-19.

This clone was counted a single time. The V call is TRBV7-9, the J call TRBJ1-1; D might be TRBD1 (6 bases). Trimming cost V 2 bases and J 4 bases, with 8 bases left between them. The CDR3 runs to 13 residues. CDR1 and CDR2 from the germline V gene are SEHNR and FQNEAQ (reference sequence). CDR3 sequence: CASSLTGSTEAFF. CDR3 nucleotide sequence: TGTGCCAGCAGCTTAACAGGGAGCACTGAAGCTTTCTTT.

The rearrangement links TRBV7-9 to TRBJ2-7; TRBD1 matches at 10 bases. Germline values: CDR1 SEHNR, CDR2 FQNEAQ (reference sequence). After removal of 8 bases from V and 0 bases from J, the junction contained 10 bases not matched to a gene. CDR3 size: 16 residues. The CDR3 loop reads CASSRDRGQNSYEQYF. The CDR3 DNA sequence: TGTGCCAGCTCACGGGACAGGGGACAGAACTCCTACGAGCAGTACTTC.

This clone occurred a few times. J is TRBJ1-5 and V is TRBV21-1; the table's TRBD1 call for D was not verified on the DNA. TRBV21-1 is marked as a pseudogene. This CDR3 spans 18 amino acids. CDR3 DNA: TGTGCCAGCAGGAGGAGGAGGAGGGGGCCCCTTTCAAATCAGCCCCAGCATTTT. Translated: CASRRRRRGPLSNQPQHF.

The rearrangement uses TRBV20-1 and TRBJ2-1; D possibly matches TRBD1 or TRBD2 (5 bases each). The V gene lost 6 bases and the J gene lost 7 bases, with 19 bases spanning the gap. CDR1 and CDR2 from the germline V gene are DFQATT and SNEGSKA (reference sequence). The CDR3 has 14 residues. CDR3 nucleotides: TGCAGTGCCAGTAGCGTAGGGGTGGTAAATGAGCAGTTCTTC. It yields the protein CSASSVGVVNEQFF.